This TCR beta chain was captured in a study of human T cells and chemical hapten exposure. Study at large: The study lasted approximately 25 weeks, and patients were dosed weekly with diphenylcyclopropenone on the scalp throughout. Patients, a majority of them female, were diagnosed with alopecia areata, totalis or universalis. Regarding the study as a whole: There was alopecia in the donors, so their immune response may differ from that of healthy people.

This clonotype has a handful of counts. Its antigen remains unknown. The CDR3 spans 13 residues. CDR1 and CDR2 (germline): SQVTM, ANQGSEA. V lost 2 bases, J lost 8 bases, and 15 bases lay in between. Within the library, unique molecular identifiers were attached to each individual cDNA molecule. MiXCR was run by TCRdb on the RACE reads, yielding one entry per CDR3 protein. The sample yields tens of thousands of distinct CDR3 sequences, approximately 11% seen once. Time point specified: patch test 3, about 24 weeks after DPC sensitization. Treatment indicated: therapeutic diphenylcyclopropenone sensitization with weekly scalp DPC. Extraction yielded total RNA from whole blood (unfractionated).

This receptor was obtained from a woman aged 40 to 50 with alopecia areata. Some clones in this sample may be carry-over from other donors' samples. The sample was whole blood, taken in connection with sensitization to the hapten diphenylcyclopropenone (DPC). The chain has TRBV29-1 and TRBJ1-1, with unresolved D. This chain's CDR3 is CSVERPPSMEAFF. The CDR3 DNA follows: TGCAGCGTTGAACGGCCACCGTCCATGGAAGCTTTCTTT.